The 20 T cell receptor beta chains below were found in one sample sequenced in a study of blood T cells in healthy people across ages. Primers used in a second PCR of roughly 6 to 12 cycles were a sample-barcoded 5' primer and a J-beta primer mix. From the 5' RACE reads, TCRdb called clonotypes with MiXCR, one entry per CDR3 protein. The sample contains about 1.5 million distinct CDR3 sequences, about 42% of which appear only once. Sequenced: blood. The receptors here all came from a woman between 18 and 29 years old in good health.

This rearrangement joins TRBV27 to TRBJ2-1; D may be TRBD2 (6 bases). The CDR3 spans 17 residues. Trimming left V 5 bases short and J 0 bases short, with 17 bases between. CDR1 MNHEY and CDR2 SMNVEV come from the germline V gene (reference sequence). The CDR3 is CASSKSIRESSYNEQFF. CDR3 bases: TGTGCCAGCAGTAAAAGTATTCGGGAGAGCTCCTACAATGAGCAGTTCTTC.

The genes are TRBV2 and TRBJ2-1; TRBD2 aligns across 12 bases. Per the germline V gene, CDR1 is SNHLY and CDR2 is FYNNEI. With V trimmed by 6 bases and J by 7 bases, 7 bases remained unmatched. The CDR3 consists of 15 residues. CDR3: CASRRTSGTSNEQFF. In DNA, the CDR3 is TGTGCCAGCAGGAGGACTAGCGGGACTTCTAATGAGCAGTTCTTC.

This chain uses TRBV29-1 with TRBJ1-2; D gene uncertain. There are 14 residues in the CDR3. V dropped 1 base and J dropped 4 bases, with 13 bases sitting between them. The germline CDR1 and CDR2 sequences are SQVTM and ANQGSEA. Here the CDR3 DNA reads TGCAGCGTTGAAGGCGGACCTAACCCCTATGGCTACACCTTC. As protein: CSVEGGPNPYGYTF.

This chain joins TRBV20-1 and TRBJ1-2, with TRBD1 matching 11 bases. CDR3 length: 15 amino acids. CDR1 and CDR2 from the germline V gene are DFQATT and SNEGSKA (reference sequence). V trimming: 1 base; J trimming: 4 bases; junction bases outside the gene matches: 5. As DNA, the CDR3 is TGCAGTGCTAGAGGGACAGGGGGCGGATTCTATGGCTACACCTTC. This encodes CSARGTGGGFYGYTF.

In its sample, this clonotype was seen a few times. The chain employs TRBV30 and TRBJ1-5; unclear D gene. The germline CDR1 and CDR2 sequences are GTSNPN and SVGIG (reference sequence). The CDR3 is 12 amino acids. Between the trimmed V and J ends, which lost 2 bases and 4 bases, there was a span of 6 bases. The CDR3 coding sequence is TGTGCCTGGAGTTTTAGAAATCAGCCCCAGCATTTT. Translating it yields CAWSFRNQPQHF. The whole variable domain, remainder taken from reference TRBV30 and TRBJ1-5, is SQTIHQWPATLVQPVGSPLSLECTVEGTSNPNLYWYRQAAGRGLQLLFYSVGIGQISSEVPQNLSASRPQDRQFILSSKKLLLSDSGFYLCAWSFRNQPQHFGDGTRLSIL.

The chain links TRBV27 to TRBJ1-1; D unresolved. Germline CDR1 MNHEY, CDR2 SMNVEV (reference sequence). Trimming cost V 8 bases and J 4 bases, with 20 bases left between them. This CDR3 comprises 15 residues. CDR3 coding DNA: TGTGCCAGCCAGACTACACCGCCGGTGAGCACTGAAGCTTTCTTT. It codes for CASQTTPPVSTEAFF.

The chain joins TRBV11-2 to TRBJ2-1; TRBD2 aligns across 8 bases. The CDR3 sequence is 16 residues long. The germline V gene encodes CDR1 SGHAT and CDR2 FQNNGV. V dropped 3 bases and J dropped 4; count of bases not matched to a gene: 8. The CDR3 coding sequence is TGTGCCAGCAGCTTGACGGCTAGCGGGTTTTACAATGAGCAGTTCTTC. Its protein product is CASSLTASGFYNEQFF.

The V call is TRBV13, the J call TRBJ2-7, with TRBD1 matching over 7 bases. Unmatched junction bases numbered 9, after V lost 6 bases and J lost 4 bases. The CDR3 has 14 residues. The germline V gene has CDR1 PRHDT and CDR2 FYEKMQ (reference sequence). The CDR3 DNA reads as TGTGCCAGCAGTCCCGGGACAGAAGATTACGAGCAGTACTTC. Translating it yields CASSPGTEDYEQYF.

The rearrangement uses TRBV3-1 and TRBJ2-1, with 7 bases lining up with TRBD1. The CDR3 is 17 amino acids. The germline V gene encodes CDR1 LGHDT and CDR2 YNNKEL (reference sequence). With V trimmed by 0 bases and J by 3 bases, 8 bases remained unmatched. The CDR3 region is CASSQESKGAGYNEQFF. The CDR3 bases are TGTGCCAGCAGCCAAGAAAGCAAGGGGGCAGGCTACAATGAGCAGTTCTTC.

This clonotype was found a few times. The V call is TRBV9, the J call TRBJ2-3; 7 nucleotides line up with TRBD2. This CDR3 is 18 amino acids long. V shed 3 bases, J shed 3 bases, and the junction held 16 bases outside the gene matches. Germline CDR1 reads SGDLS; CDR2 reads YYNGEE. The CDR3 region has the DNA TGTGCCAGCAGCGCTTACAGCGGGGCCTTGTTTCGTACAGATACGCAGTATTTT. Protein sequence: CASSAYSGALFRTDTQYF.

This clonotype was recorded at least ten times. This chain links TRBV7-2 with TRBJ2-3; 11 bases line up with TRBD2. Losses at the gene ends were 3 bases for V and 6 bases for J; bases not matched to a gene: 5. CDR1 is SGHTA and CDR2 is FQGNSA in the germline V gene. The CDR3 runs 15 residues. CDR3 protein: CASSFGLAGGDTQYF. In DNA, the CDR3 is TGTGCCAGCAGCTTTGGGCTAGCGGGAGGTGATACGCAGTATTTT. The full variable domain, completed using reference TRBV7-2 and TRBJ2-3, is GAGVSQSPSNKVTEKGKDVELRCDPISGHTALYWYRQSLGQGLEFLIYFQGNSAPDKSGLPSDRFSAERTGGSVSTLTIQRTQQEDSAVYLCASSFGLAGGDTQYFGPGTRLTVL.

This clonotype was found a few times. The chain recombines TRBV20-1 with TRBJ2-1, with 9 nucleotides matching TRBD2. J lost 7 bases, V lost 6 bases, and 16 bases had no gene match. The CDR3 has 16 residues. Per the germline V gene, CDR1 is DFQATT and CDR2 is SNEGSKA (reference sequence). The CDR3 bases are TGCAGTGCGGAGAGTGGTGCTAGCGGGATTTCGAATGAGCAGTTCTTC. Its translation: CSAESGASGISNEQFF.

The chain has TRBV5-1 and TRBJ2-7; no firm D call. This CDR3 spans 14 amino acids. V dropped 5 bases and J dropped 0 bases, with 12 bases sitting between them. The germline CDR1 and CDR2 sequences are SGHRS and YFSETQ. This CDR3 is CASRPQTNSYEQYF. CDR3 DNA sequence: TGCGCCAGCAGACCTCAGACAAACTCCTACGAGCAGTACTTC.

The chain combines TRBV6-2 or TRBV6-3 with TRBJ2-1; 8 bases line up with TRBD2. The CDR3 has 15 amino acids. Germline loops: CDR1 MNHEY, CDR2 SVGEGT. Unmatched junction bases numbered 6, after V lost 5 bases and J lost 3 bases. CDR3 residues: CASSPGGFYYNEQFF. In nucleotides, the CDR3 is TGTGCCAGCAGTCCGGGGGGGTTCTACTACAATGAGCAGTTCTTC.

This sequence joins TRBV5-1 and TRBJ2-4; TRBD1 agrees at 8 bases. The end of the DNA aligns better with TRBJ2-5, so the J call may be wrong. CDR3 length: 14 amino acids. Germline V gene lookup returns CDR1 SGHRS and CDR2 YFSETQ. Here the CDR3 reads CASSADRVGETQYF. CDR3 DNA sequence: TGCGCCAGCAGCGCGGACAGGGTCGGGGAGACCCAGTACTTC.

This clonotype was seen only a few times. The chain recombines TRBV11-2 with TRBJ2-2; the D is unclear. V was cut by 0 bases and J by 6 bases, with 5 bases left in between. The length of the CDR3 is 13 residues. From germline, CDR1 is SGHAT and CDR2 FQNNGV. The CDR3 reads CASSLELAGELFF. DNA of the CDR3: TGTGCCAGCAGCTTAGAACTGGCCGGGGAGCTGTTTTTT.

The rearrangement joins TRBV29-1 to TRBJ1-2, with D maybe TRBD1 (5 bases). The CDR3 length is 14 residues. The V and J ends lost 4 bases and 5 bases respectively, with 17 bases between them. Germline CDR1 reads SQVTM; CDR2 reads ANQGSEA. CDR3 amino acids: CSVGVRQGAYGYTF. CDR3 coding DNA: TGCAGCGTTGGGGTGCGGCAGGGAGCGTATGGCTACACCTTC.

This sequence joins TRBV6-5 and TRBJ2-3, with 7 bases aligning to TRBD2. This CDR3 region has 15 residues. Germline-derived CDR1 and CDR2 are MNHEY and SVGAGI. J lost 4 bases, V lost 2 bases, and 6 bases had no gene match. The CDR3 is CASSYMRESSDTQYF. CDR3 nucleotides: TGTGCCAGCAGTTACATGCGGGAGAGCTCAGATACGCAGTATTTT.

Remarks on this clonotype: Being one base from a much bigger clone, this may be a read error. CDR3 coding DNA: TGTGCCAGCAGCCACAATGAGCAGTACTTC. This codes for CASSHNEQYF. The rearrangement links TRBV11-2 to TRBJ2-5; D gene ambiguous. The CDR3 has 10 residues. CDR1 SGHAT and CDR2 FQNNGV come from the germline V gene. Trimming took off 5 bases at V and 11 bases at J, with 9 bases between the two ends.

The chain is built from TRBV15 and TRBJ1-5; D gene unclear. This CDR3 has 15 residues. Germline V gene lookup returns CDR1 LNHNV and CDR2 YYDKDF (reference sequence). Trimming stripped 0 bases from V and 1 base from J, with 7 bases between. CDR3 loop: CATSRDLQSNQPQHF. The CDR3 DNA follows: TGTGCCACCAGCAGAGATCTTCAAAGCAATCAGCCCCAGCATTTT.